The 27 T cell receptor beta chains reported below all come from one sample, sequenced in a study of T-cell reconstitution after alpha-beta-depleted transplantation in children. Unique molecular identifiers were used in preparing the TCRbeta library. MiXCR, run by TCRdb on the PCR reads, gives a single entry per CDR3 protein. This sample carries roughly 160,000 distinct CDR3 sequences, around 10% of them seen once, and the ten largest clones take approximately 13%. The material was PBMCs, obtained before TCRalphabeta/CD19-depleted stem cell transplant. The receptor source for this set is a boy aged 2-15 years with acute myeloid leukemia, due to receive a stem cell transplant.

There are many counts of this clonotype. The chain combines TRBV5-1 with TRBJ2-1; TRBD2 matches at 10 bases. With V trimmed by 2 bases and J by 4 bases, 6 bases remained unmatched. Per the germline V gene, CDR1 is SGHRS and CDR2 is YFSETQ. CDR3 size: 16 residues. The CDR3 region is CASSFTGTSAYNEQFF. In DNA form, the CDR3 reads TGCGCCAGCAGCTTCACCGGGACTAGCGCATACAATGAGCAGTTCTTC. Full variable domain (missing parts from reference TRBV5-1 and TRBJ2-1): KAGVTQTPRYLIKTRGQQVTLSCSPISGHRSVSWYQQTPGQGLQFLFEYFSETQRNKGNFPGRFSGRQFSNSRSEMNVSTLELGDSALYLCASSFTGTSAYNEQFFGPGTRLTVL.

This clonotype was counted at least ten times. In nucleotides, the CDR3 is TGTGCCAGCAGGATGGGACAGGGGGCATGGGAGACCCAGTACTTC. Translating gives CASRMGQGAWETQYF. The rearrangement joins TRBV28 to TRBJ2-5; TRBD1 matches at 12 bases. V shed 6 bases, J shed 5 bases, and the junction held 7 bases outside the gene matches. Germline CDR1 is MDHEN and CDR2 is SYDVKM. This CDR3 region has 15 residues.

This clonotype was seen many times. The chain combines TRBV4-1 with TRBJ1-1, with D perhaps matching TRBD1 (5 bases). The germline CDR1 and CDR2 sequences are MGHRA and YSYEKL. Trimming took off 3 bases at V and 5 bases at J, with 16 bases between the two ends. This CDR3 is built from 15 residues. The CDR3 coding sequence is TGCGCCAGCAGCCACAGGGACTCCCGGGGGACTGAAGCTTTCTTT. It is translated as CASSHRDSRGTEAFF.

The chain recombines TRBV4-2 with TRBJ2-1, with TRBD1 matching over 7 bases. The germline V gene encodes CDR1 LGHNA and CDR2 YNFKEQ. V was clipped by 0 bases and J by 5 bases; unmatched bases: 4. This CDR3 spans 15 amino acids. The CDR3 protein is CASSQDGTANNEQFF. The CDR3 DNA is TGTGCCAGCAGCCAAGATGGGACAGCGAACAATGAGCAGTTCTTC.

This clonotype came up many times. The V gene is TRBV10-3, the J gene TRBJ1-5; D might be TRBD1 (6 bases). Trimming took off 3 bases at V and 0 bases at J, with 18 bases between the two ends. The length of the CDR3 is 18 residues. The germline CDR1 and CDR2 sequences are ENHRY and SYGVKD. The CDR3 loop reads CAISDVRGGGNSNQPQHF. The CDR3 coding sequence is TGTGCCATCAGTGACGTCCGCGGGGGCGGGAATAGCAATCAGCCCCAGCATTTT.

This clonotype was observed many times. The rearrangement uses TRBV6-2 or TRBV6-3 and TRBJ2-3, with 9 bases identical to TRBD2. The germline V gene encodes CDR1 MNHEY and CDR2 SVGEGT. The CDR3 length is 16 residues. V was clipped by 5 bases and J by 3 bases; unmatched bases: 9. CDR3 in amino acids: CASSLPGTSITDTQYF. DNA for the CDR3: TGTGCCAGCAGTCTACCCGGGACTAGCATAACAGATACGCAGTATTTT.

This clonotype was picked up many times. This sequence joins TRBV5-5 and TRBJ1-1; D might be TRBD1 (5 bases). The CDR3 is 12 residues long. The ends were cut back, 6 bases at V and 7 bases at J, with 13 bases in the middle. In germline, CDR1 is SGHKS, CDR2 YYEKEE (reference sequence). The CDR3 protein is CASTTGVSEAFF. DNA for the CDR3: TGTGCCAGCACCACGGGGGTCAGTGAAGCTTTCTTT.

Ten or more counts support this clonotype. The chain has TRBV27 and TRBJ2-1; D unresolved. CDR1 is MNHEY, CDR2 SMNVEV, per germline (reference sequence). Trimming removed 6 bases from V and 6 bases from J, with 12 bases in between. This CDR3 region has 13 residues. The CDR3 loop is CASSFTLGNEQFF. The DNA of the CDR3 is TGTGCCAGCAGCTTTACTTTGGGCAATGAGCAGTTCTTC.

This clonotype was seen ten or more times. The rearrangement joins TRBV2 to TRBJ2-5, with TRBD1 matching over 7 bases. V shed 7 bases and J 3 bases; nucleotides not matched to a gene: 11. Per germline, CDR1 SNHLY and CDR2 FYNNEI. The CDR3 is 15 amino acids. The CDR3 region has the DNA TGTGCCAGCATGGAACGAGACAGGGTTGAAGAGACCCAGTACTTC. It encodes CASMERDRVEETQYF.

This clonotype was detected many times. The chain combines TRBV2 with TRBJ1-2; TRBD1 matches at 7 bases. The CDR3 sequence is 14 residues long. The germline gives CDR1 SNHLY, CDR2 FYNNEI. The V gene end was trimmed by 1 base and the J gene end by 4 bases; junction bases not matched to a gene: 3. CDR3 sequence (DNA): TGTGCCAGCAGTGAAGGCGGGACAGCCTATGGCTACACCTTC. The encoded protein is CASSEGGTAYGYTF.

This clonotype was detected many times. The V call is TRBV7-9, the J call TRBJ1-1; maybe TRBD1 (5 bases). With 5 bases removed from V and 10 bases from J, the gap between germline ends came to 17 bases. Germline CDR1 reads SEHNR; CDR2 reads FQNEAQ (reference sequence). The CDR3 runs to 13 residues. The CDR3 DNA follows: TGTGCCAGCAGCCAGGGACCGGGGCGAGGAGCTTTCTTT. This translates into CASSQGPGRGAFF. The full variable domain, its missing parts supplied by reference TRBV7-9 and TRBJ1-1, is DTGVSQNPRHKITKRGQNVTFRCDPISEHNRLYWYRQTLGQGPEFLTYFQNEAQLEKSRLLSDRFSAERPKGSFSTLEIQRTEQGDSAMYLCASSQGPGRGAFFGQGTRLTVV.

This clonotype has a count of ten or more. The V and J genes are TRBV10-3 and TRBJ1-1; D remains unclear. The germline V gene has CDR1 ENHRY and CDR2 SYGVKD. The length of the CDR3 is 14 residues. V lost 4 bases to trimming and J lost 0 bases, with 9 bases between them. The CDR3 region has the DNA TGTGCCATCAGTGTCGAGTATATGAACACTGAAGCTTTCTTT. This gives the protein CAISVEYMNTEAFF.

This clonotype showed up just a few times. V usage is TRBV25-1 and J usage is TRBJ2-7; possibly TRBD1 for D (5 bases). CDR1 is MGHDK, CDR2 SYGVNS, per germline. The CDR3 has 12 residues. V lost 5 bases, J lost 3 bases, and 8 bases lay in between. CDR3 in amino acids: CASSNTGYEQYF. In DNA form, the CDR3 reads TGTGCCAGCAGTAACACAGGCTACGAGCAGTACTTC.

In this sample, this clonotype turned up many times. The chain is built from TRBV20-1 and TRBJ2-7; D remains unclear. Between the trimmed V and J ends, which lost 5 bases and 4 bases, there was a span of 21 bases. CDR3 size: 15 residues. Germline CDR1 is DFQATT and CDR2 is SNEGSKA (reference sequence). Written as DNA, the CDR3 is TGCAGTGCTTCGCCCCAATCAGCTAGTGGTTACGAGCAGTACTTC. Translating gives CSASPQSASGYEQYF.

This clonotype showed up many times. The V and J genes are TRBV12-3 or TRBV12-4 and TRBJ1-4; TRBD1 matches 7 bases. J was trimmed by 4 bases and V by 6 bases; bases with no gene match: 5. The CDR3 length is 14 residues. The CDR3 sequence is CASSPGQSNEKLFF. CDR3 DNA sequence: TGTGCCAGCAGCCCGGGACAGAGTAATGAAAAACTGTTTTTT.

This clonotype was seen at least ten times. This chain connects TRBV7-9 to TRBJ1-3; 9 bases agree with TRBD1. The trim removed 5 bases at V and 4 bases at J, leaving 6 bases unmatched. Germline CDR1 is SEHNR and CDR2 is FQNEAQ (reference sequence). The CDR3 spans 15 residues. CDR3 in DNA: TGTGCCAGCAGCCGTTGGACAGGGGAAGGAAACACCATATATTTT. It encodes CASSRWTGEGNTIYF.

This clonotype was counted only a few times. This chain connects TRBV7-6 to TRBJ2-6; perhaps D is TRBD1 or TRBD2 (5 bases each). Germline values: CDR1 SGHVS, CDR2 FNYEAQ. The CDR3 sequence is 17 residues long. Trimming cost V 0 bases and J 0 bases, with 9 bases left between them. CDR3: CASSLASGSSGANVLTF. Written as DNA, the CDR3 is TGTGCCAGCAGCTTAGCGTCAGGGAGCTCTGGGGCCAACGTCCTGACTTTC.

This clonotype was counted many times. The chain carries TRBV3-1 and TRBJ2-5, with D perhaps matching TRBD2 (5 bases). Germline-derived CDR1 and CDR2 are LGHDT and YNNKEL (reference sequence). Between the trimmed V and J ends, which lost 5 bases and 2 bases, there was a span of 18 bases. The CDR3 spans 16 residues. For the CDR3, the DNA is TGTGCCAGCAGCGATCCGGGCTTGGCGGGTCAAGAGACCCAGTACTTC. As protein: CASSDPGLAGQETQYF.

The sample holds a few counts of this clonotype. The chain joins TRBV6-5 to TRBJ2-1, with 12 bases that match TRBD2. Trimming cost V 0 bases and J 7 bases; bases outside gene matches: 1. Germline CDR1 reads MNHEY; CDR2 reads SVGAGI. The CDR3 loop spans 15 amino acids. The DNA for the CDR3 is TGTGCCAGCAGTTACTCGACTAGCGGGAGTAATGAGCAGTTCTTC. This encodes CASSYSTSGSNEQFF.

This clonotype showed up many times. The chain combines TRBV4-1 with TRBJ2-3; D is possibly TRBD1 (6 bases). Germline values: CDR1 MGHRA, CDR2 YSYEKL. This CDR3 has 15 residues. V lost 0 bases and J 0 bases, leaving 7 bases between the germline ends. The CDR3 protein is CASSQEGQSTDTQYF. As DNA, the CDR3 is TGCGCCAGCAGCCAAGAAGGACAGAGCACAGATACGCAGTATTTT.

In regard to this clonotype: Possible read error: a much larger clone is one base away. The missing conserved phenylalanine or tryptophan at the end of this CDR3 makes a read error likely. The chain has TRBV29-1 and TRBJ1-2; 9 bases agree with TRBD1. This CDR3 spans 14 amino acids. V shed 6 bases, J shed 4 bases, and the junction held 9 bases outside the gene matches. Germline CDR1 SQVTM, CDR2 ANQGSEA. CDR3 protein: CSVGGTGLIYGYTL. In DNA, the CDR3 is TGCAGCGTGGGGGGGACAGGGTTGATCTATGGCTACACCTTG.

This clonotype has ten or more counts. The chain carries TRBV20-1 and TRBJ1-5, with TRBD1 as a possible D gene (5 bases). This CDR3 region has 13 residues. Germline V gene lookup returns CDR1 DFQATT and CDR2 SNEGSKA (reference sequence). Trimming cost V 2 bases and J 2 bases, with 7 bases left between them. The DNA for the CDR3 is TGCAGTGCTAGAACAGGCGGCAATCAGCCCCAGCATTTT. As protein: CSARTGGNQPQHF.

This clonotype was detected many times. The J gene is TRBJ1-5, the V gene TRBV5-1; D possibly corresponds to TRBD1 (5 bases). Trimming pared 5 bases from V and 6 bases from J, leaving 27 bases between. Germline lookup yields CDR1 SGHRS and CDR2 YFSETQ. The CDR3 is made up of 18 amino acids. CDR3 in DNA: TGCGCCAGCAGGGACCTGGGGACTCCGGGTATTATCGGTCAGCCCCAGCATTTT. Its translation: CASRDLGTPGIIGQPQHF.

This clonotype occurred many times. The genes are TRBV6-1 and TRBJ1-1, with D possibly matching TRBD1 (5 bases). The CDR3 has 14 amino acids. Per the germline V gene, CDR1 is MNHNS and CDR2 is SASEGT. V shed 5 bases and J shed 4 bases, with 14 bases lying between them. CDR3 nucleotides: TGTGCCAGCAGTCTTGCCGGGACGGGCACTGAAGCTTTCTTT. Its protein is CASSLAGTGTEAFF.

This clonotype was counted at least ten times. The chain has TRBV24-1 and TRBJ2-2; 9 positions agree with TRBD1. Germline CDR1 KGHDR, CDR2 SFDVKD. The CDR3 is made up of 16 amino acids. Losses at the gene ends were 2 bases for V and 4 bases for J; bases not matched to a gene: 4. CDR3 nucleotide sequence: TGTGCCACCAGTGATTCGGGACAGGGTAGCACCGGGGAGCTGTTTTTT. This translates into CATSDSGQGSTGELFF.

This clonotype was detected many times. This chain links TRBV20-1 with TRBJ2-1, with TRBD2 matching over 11 bases. Trimming took 6 bases from V and 3 from J; bases not matched to a gene: 7. CDR1 and CDR2 (germline): DFQATT, SNEGSKA (reference sequence). This CDR3 is built from 15 residues. Written as DNA, the CDR3 is TGCAGTGCAGACCCACTAGCGGGAGACTACAATGAGCAGTTCTTC. Translated: CSADPLAGDYNEQFF.

This clonotype appeared once. The V and J genes are TRBV7-6 and TRBJ2-2; 7 bases fit TRBD1. This CDR3 has 16 amino acids. With V trimmed by 6 bases and J by 6 bases, 13 bases remained unmatched. Germline CDR1 SGHVS, CDR2 FNYEAQ. The CDR3 coding sequence is TGTGCCAGCAGTCAAGACAGGGTGGGCATGGCCGGGGAGCTGTTTTTT. Its translation is CASSQDRVGMAGELFF.